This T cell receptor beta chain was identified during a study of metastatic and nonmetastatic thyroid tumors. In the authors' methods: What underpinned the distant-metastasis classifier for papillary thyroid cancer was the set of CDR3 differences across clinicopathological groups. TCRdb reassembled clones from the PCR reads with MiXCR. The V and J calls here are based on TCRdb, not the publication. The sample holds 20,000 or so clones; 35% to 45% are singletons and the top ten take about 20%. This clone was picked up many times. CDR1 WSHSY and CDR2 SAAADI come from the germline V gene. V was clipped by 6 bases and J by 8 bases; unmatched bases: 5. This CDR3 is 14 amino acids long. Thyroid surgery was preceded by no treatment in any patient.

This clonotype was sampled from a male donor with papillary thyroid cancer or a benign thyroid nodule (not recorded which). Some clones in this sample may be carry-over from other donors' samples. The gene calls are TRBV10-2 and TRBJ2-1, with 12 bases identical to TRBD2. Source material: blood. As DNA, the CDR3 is TGCGCCAGCAGGGGGCCTAGCGGGGGGGATGAGCAGTTCTTC. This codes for CASRGPSGGDEQFF.